This entry lists 22 T cell receptor beta chains sequenced from one sample in a study of OX40 agonist ivuxolimab in advanced cancers. Here immunoSEQ multiplex PCR was the method, and the copy in TCRdb shows in-frame clones only, minus some. This table holds 71,000 or so clones, 80% found once. The material was CD4+ or CD8+ T cells sorted from blood, obtained in a trial of the OX40 agonist ivuxolimab. The source of these receptors is an adult with an advanced solid tumor such as melanoma, head and neck, liver or kidney cancer.

J is TRBJ2-3 and V is TRBV6-5; 9 nucleotides agree with TRBD1. CDR1 and CDR2 from the germline V gene are MNHEY and SVGAGI. The CDR3 extends over 16 amino acids. The ends lost 2 bases at V and 2 bases at J; junction bases unmatched: 5. The CDR3 spells CASSYNRGPATDTQYF. CDR3 DNA sequence: TGTGCCAGCAGTTACAACAGGGGGCCGGCCACAGATACGCAGTATTTT.

V usage is TRBV2 and J usage is TRBJ2-5; TRBD1 or TRBD2 may be the D gene (5 bases each). The CDR3 sequence is 17 residues long. From germline, CDR1 is SNHLY and CDR2 FYNNEI. Trimming cost V 1 base and J 0 bases, with 15 bases left between them. Here the CDR3 DNA reads TGTGCCAGCAGTGAAGGAGGGGCAGGGCGAGACCAAGAGACCCAGTACTTC. Its protein is CASSEGGAGRDQETQYF.

V gene TRBV28 combines with J gene TRBJ2-7, with D hard to call. The V gene lost 5 bases and the J gene lost 4 bases, with 12 bases spanning the gap. There are 13 residues in the CDR3. In germline, CDR1 is MDHEN, CDR2 SYDVKM. The CDR3 reads CASSTAENYEQYF. As DNA, the CDR3 is TGTGCCAGCAGTACCGCGGAGAATTACGAGCAGTACTTC. The variable domain in full, with the rest retrieved from reference TRBV28 and TRBJ2-7, is DVKVTQSSRYLVKRTGEKVFLECVQDMDHENMFWYRQDPGLGLRLIYFSYDVKMKEKGDIPEGYSVSREKKERFSLILESASTNQTSMYLCASSTAENYEQYFGPGTRLTVT.

This chain uses TRBV7-8 with TRBJ2-1; 10 bases agree with TRBD2. This CDR3 is built from 16 residues. The J segment lost 11 bases and the V segment lost 1 base, leaving 11 bases of the junction unmatched. Germline V gene data show CDR1 as SGHVS and CDR2 as FQNEAQ. CDR3 bases: TGTGCCAGCAGCTTAGTAAAAACTAGCGGGACTAATAAGCAGTTCTTC. This encodes CASSLVKTSGTNKQFF.

The gene calls are TRBV4-2 and TRBJ1-3; D gene uncertain. CDR1 and CDR2 (germline): LGHNA, YNFKEQ. The CDR3 length is 15 residues. V lost 0 bases and J 0 bases, leaving 6 bases between the germline ends. The CDR3 reads CASSQDGLSGNTIYF. The CDR3 coding sequence is TGTGCCAGCAGCCAAGATGGACTCTCTGGAAACACCATATATTTT.

This clone occurred a few times. This chain connects TRBV5-4 to TRBJ2-3, with D possibly being TRBD2 (5 bases). V lost 2 bases, J lost 0 bases, and 10 bases lay in between. This CDR3 contains 15 residues. Germline V gives CDR1 SGHNT, CDR2 YYREEE (reference sequence). The CDR3 loop reads CASSFWTSSTDTQYF. Written as DNA, the CDR3 is TGTGCCAGCAGCTTCTGGACTTCTAGCACAGATACGCAGTATTTT. Variable domain in full (rest from reference TRBV5-4 and TRBJ2-3): ETGVTQSPTHLIKTRGQQVTLRCSSQSGHNTVSWYQQALGQGPQFIFQYYREEENGRGNFPPRFSGLQFPNYSSELNVNALELDDSALYLCASSFWTSSTDTQYFGPGTRLTVL.

The rearrangement uses TRBV25-1 and TRBJ1-1; a weak D match, TRBD1 (6 bases). The germline gives CDR1 MGHDK, CDR2 SYGVNS. The CDR3 covers 16 residues. Trimming pared 4 bases from V and 1 base from J, leaving 16 bases between. Written as DNA, the CDR3 is TGTGCCAGCAGTGCTTATACAGGGTCCCCGAACACTGAAGCTTTCTTT. Protein product: CASSAYTGSPNTEAFF.

This clone was recorded a few times. The rearrangement joins TRBV6-1 to TRBJ1-2, with a tentative D call TRBD1 (5 bases). Trimming removed 8 bases at V and 2 bases at J, with 18 bases between. The V gene's germline CDR1 is MNHNS and CDR2 SASEGT. The CDR3 has 15 residues. DNA of the CDR3: TGTGCCAGCGCCCCAGGGTGGAGTTCGAACTATGGCTACACCTTC. This encodes CASAPGWSSNYGYTF.

The genes are TRBV10-3 and TRBJ2-1, with 10 positions matching TRBD1. The V and J ends lost 7 bases and 8 bases, in that order; junction bases with no gene match: 5. The CDR3 is 13 residues long. Germline CDR1 and CDR2: ENHRY and SYGVKD. In DNA form, the CDR3 reads TGTGCCATCACTGGACAGGGGGGCGATGAGCAGTTCTTC. Protein product: CAITGQGGDEQFF.

The rearrangement uses TRBV5-1 and TRBJ2-3; maybe TRBD2 (5 bases). CDR1 is SGHRS and CDR2 is YFSETQ in the germline V gene. V lost 0 bases and J lost 2, with 16 bases in between. The CDR3 length is 17 residues. The CDR3 spells CASSLEPLGADTDTQYF. CDR3 sequence (DNA): TGCGCCAGCAGCTTGGAACCTCTGGGAGCGGACACAGATACGCAGTATTTT.

The chain combines TRBV7-9 with TRBJ1-5, with D uncertain. Trimming removed 1 base from V and 4 bases from J, with 8 bases in between. CDR1 and CDR2 (germline): SEHNR, FQNEAQ (reference sequence). This CDR3 spans 14 amino acids. The CDR3 DNA reads TGTGCCAGCAGCTTAGGACAACCTAATCAGCCCCAGCATTTT. Residues: CASSLGQPNQPQHF. The variable domain in full, with the rest retrieved from reference TRBV7-9 and TRBJ1-5, is DTGVSQNPRHKITKRGQNVTFRCDPISEHNRLYWYRQTLGQGPEFLTYFQNEAQLEKSRLLSDRFSAERPKGSFSTLEIQRTEQGDSAMYLCASSLGQPNQPQHFGDGTRLSIL.

V usage is TRBV4-3 and J usage is TRBJ1-2; D is ambiguous. Germline V lookup: CDR1 LGHNA, CDR2 YSLEER. With 0 bases removed from V and 0 bases from J, the gap between germline ends came to 11 bases. The CDR3 covers 16 residues. CDR3 bases: TGCGCCAGCAGCCAAGATCTACGAGGGCCTAACTATGGCTACACCTTC. Amino acid sequence: CASSQDLRGPNYGYTF.

The genes are TRBV5-8 and TRBJ1-1; 9 nucleotides line up with TRBD1. This CDR3 has 15 amino acids. J was trimmed by 1 base and V by 4 bases; bases with no gene match: 5. The germline CDR1 and CDR2 sequences are SGHTS and YDEGEE. This chain's CDR3 is CASSRGTGKNTEAFF. In DNA, the CDR3 is TGTGCCAGCAGCCGGGGGACAGGGAAGAACACTGAAGCTTTCTTT. Drawing the rest from reference TRBV5-8 and TRBJ1-1, the complete variable domain is EAGVTQSPTHLIKTRGQQATLRCSPISGHTSVYWYQQALGLGLQFLLWYDEGEERNRGNFPPRFSGRQFPNYSSELNVNALELEDSALYLCASSRGTGKNTEAFFGQGTRLTVV.

This clone was counted only a few times. The chain employs TRBV4-1 and TRBJ1-2, with D perhaps TRBD1 (6 bases). The V gene lost 3 bases and the J gene lost 3 bases, with 20 bases spanning the gap. CDR1 and CDR2 from the germline V gene are MGHRA and YSYEKL. This CDR3 is 17 amino acids long. The CDR3 loop reads CASSQPGQPLKYYGYTF. The CDR3 DNA is TGCGCCAGCAGCCAGCCGGGACAACCCTTAAAATACTATGGCTACACCTTC.

The genes are TRBV7-2 and TRBJ2-5, with TRBD1 matching 7 bases. Germline V gene sequence: CDR1 SGHTA, CDR2 FQGNSA. The CDR3 loop spans 14 amino acids. Trimming removed 5 bases from V and 4 bases from J; junction bases left unmatched: 7. CDR3 in DNA: TGTGCCAGCAGCCCTTGGACAGGATCAGAGACCCAGTACTTC. Its protein is CASSPWTGSETQYF.

J is TRBJ2-4 and V is TRBV28, with 10 bases identical to TRBD1. Germline lookup yields CDR1 MDHEN and CDR2 SYDVKM. V lost 5 bases to trimming and J lost 10 bases; unmatched junction nucleotides: 14. CDR3 length: 16 residues. The CDR3 protein is CASSRGTGVQKWIQYF. CDR3 DNA sequence: TGTGCCAGCAGTAGAGGGACAGGGGTACAAAAGTGGATTCAGTACTTC.

This clone was detected only a few times. This rearrangement joins TRBV5-5 to TRBJ1-4; the match to TRBD1 covers 11 bases. CDR3 length equals 15 residues. Germline CDR1 reads SGHKS; CDR2 reads YYEKEE (reference sequence). V lost 2 bases to trimming and J lost 6 bases; unmatched junction nucleotides: 3. CDR3 in DNA: TGTGCCAGCAGCTTCCGGACAGGGGGCTATGAAAAACTGTTTTTT. Protein product: CASSFRTGGYEKLFF.

This chain links TRBV2 with TRBJ1-1; 7 nucleotides line up with TRBD1. Looked up from germline, CDR1 is SNHLY and CDR2 is FYNNEI. The V gene end was trimmed by 6 bases and the J gene end by 4 bases; junction bases not matched to a gene: 14. The CDR3 is 16 amino acids. The CDR3 protein is CASRNANRGAGTEAFF. The DNA for the CDR3 is TGTGCCAGCAGAAACGCTAACAGGGGAGCTGGCACTGAAGCTTTCTTT.

The rearrangement joins TRBV5-8 to TRBJ2-1; a weak D match, TRBD2 (6 bases). V lost 4 bases and J lost 9, with 17 bases in between. The CDR3 length is 14 residues. Germline V gene sequence: CDR1 SGHTS, CDR2 YDEGEE. CDR3 nucleotides: TGTGCCAGCAGCCTCGGGGCTCCCGGGAGTGAGCAGTTCTTC. Amino acid sequence: CASSLGAPGSEQFF. Filled out from reference TRBV5-8 and TRBJ2-1, the complete variable domain reads EAGVTQSPTHLIKTRGQQATLRCSPISGHTSVYWYQQALGLGLQFLLWYDEGEERNRGNFPPRFSGRQFPNYSSELNVNALELEDSALYLCASSLGAPGSEQFFGPGTRLTVL.

V usage is TRBV7-2 and J usage is TRBJ2-1; 7 nucleotides line up with TRBD2. The V and J ends lost 6 bases and 4 bases, in that order; junction bases with no gene match: 12. Germline V gene lookup returns CDR1 SGHTA and CDR2 FQGNSA. The CDR3 spans 16 residues. In nucleotides, the CDR3 is TGTGCCAGCAGGCAAGATTCGGCGGGAGCTTACAATGAGCAGTTCTTC. This sequence encodes CASRQDSAGAYNEQFF. The full variable domain, rest sourced from reference TRBV7-2 and TRBJ2-1, is GAGVSQSPSNKVTEKGKDVELRCDPISGHTALYWYRQSLGQGLEFLIYFQGNSAPDKSGLPSDRFSAERTGGSVSTLTIQRTQQEDSAVYLCASRQDSAGAYNEQFFGPGTRLTVL.

This clone was detected many times. The genes are TRBV19 and TRBJ1-1, with D possibly TRBD1 on 6 matching bases. There are 15 residues in the CDR3. V was shortened by 3 bases and J by 7 bases, with 18 bases between the two germline ends. Germline values: CDR1 LNHDA, CDR2 SQIVND (reference sequence). Here the CDR3 DNA reads TGTGCCAGTAGTATGGGAAGGGGACAAAACCTTGAAGCTTTCTTT. It is translated as CASSMGRGQNLEAFF. The full variable domain, rest sourced from reference TRBV19 and TRBJ1-1, is DGGITQSPKYLFRKEGQNVTLSCEQNLNHDAMYWYRQDPGQGLRLIYYSQIVNDFQKGDIAEGYSVSREKKESFPLTVTSAQKNPTAFYLCASSMGRGQNLEAFFGQGTRLTVV.

This clone showed up just a few times. The V gene is TRBV27, the J gene TRBJ2-7, with 8 positions matching TRBD2. This CDR3 spans 15 amino acids. V shed 5 bases, J shed 2 bases, and the junction held 8 bases outside the gene matches. The germline V gene encodes CDR1 MNHEY and CDR2 SMNVEV (reference sequence). The chain's CDR3 is CASSPASGSTYEQYF. CDR3 bases: TGTGCCAGCAGTCCAGCCAGCGGGAGCACCTACGAGCAGTACTTC.